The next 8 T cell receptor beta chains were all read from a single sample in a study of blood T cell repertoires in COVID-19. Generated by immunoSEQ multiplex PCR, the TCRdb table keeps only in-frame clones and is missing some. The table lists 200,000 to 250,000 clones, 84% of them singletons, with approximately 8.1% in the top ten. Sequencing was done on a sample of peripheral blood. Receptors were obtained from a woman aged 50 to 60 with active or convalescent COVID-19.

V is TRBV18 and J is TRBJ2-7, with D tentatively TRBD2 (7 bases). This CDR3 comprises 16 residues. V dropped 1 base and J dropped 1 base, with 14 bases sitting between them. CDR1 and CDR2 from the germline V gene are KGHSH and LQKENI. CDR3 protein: CASSPRGGGASYEQYF. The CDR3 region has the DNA TGTGCCAGCTCACCACGGGGGGGCGGGGCATCCTACGAGCAGTACTTC.

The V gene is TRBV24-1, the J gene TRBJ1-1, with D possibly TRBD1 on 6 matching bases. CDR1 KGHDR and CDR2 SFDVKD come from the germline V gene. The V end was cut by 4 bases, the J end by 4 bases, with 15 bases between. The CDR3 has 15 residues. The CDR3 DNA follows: TGTGCCACCAGTGAGAGGGGGGCGGGGGCCACTGAAGCTTTCTTT. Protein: CATSERGAGATEAFF.

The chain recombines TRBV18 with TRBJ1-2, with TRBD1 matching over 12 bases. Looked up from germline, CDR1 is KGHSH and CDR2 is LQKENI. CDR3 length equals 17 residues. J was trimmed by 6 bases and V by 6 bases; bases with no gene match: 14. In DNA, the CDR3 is TGTGCCAGCTCCCCCCTGGGACAGGGGGCGCGAGTAGATGGCTACACCTTC. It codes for CASSPLGQGARVDGYTF.

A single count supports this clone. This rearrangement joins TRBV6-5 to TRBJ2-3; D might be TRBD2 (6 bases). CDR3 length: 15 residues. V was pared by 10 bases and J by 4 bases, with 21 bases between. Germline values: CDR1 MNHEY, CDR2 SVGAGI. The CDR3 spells CAILHGTPLPDTQYF. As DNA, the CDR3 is TGTGCCATCCTACACGGGACTCCCTTGCCAGATACGCAGTATTTT.

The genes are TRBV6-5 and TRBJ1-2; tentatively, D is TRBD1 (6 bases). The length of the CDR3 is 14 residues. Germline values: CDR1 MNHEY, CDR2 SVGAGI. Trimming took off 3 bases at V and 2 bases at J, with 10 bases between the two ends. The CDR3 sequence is CASSYQGFNYGYTF. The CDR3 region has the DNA TGTGCCAGCAGTTATCAGGGGTTCAACTATGGCTACACCTTC.

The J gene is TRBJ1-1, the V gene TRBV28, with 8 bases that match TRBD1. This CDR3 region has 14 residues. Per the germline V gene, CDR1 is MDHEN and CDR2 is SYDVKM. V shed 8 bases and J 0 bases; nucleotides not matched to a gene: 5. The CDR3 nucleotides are TGTGCCAGCCGGACAGGGCTCATGAACACTGAAGCTTTCTTT. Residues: CASRTGLMNTEAFF.

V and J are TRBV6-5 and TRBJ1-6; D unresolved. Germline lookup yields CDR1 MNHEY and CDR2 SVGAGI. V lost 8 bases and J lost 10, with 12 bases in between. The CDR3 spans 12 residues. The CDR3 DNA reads TGTGCCAGCGCGAACCAACCCTCACCCCTCCACTTT. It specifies CASANQPSPLHF.

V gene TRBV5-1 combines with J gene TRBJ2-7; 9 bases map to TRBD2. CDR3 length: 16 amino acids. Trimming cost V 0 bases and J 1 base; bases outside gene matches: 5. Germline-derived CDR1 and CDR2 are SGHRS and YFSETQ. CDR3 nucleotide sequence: TGCGCCAGCAGCTTGGTGGGCGGGAGGGTGTCCTACGAGCAGTACTTC. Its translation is CASSLVGGRVSYEQYF.